Below are 9 T cell receptor beta chains sequenced from a single sample in a study of cytomegalovirus exposure and HLA in healthy donors. Profiled with immunoSEQ multiplex PCR; TCRdb holds only in-frame clones, not every one. Counted here are more than 250,000 clones, roughly 87% occurring once; the ten biggest clones make up over 1%. The specimen sequenced was PBMCs. These TCRs come from a woman younger than 45 in good health and CMV-seropositive.

J is TRBJ2-1 and V is TRBV27; 12 nucleotides line up with TRBD2. This CDR3 contains 18 residues. The V gene end was trimmed by 0 bases and the J gene end by 4 bases; junction bases not matched to a gene: 7. Germline assignment: CDR1 MNHEY and CDR2 SMNVEV (reference sequence). Here the CDR3 reads CASSLSGTSGPTYNEQFF. CDR3 DNA sequence: TGTGCCAGCAGTTTATCCGGGACTAGCGGGCCAACTTACAATGAGCAGTTCTTC.

The chain is built from TRBV6-6 and TRBJ2-3, with TRBD2 identical over 8 bases. The V gene end was trimmed by 7 bases and the J gene end by 5 bases; junction bases not matched to a gene: 8. Germline loops: CDR1 MNHNY, CDR2 SVGAGI (reference sequence). The CDR3 length is 14 residues. CDR3 amino acids: CASKAGAAGDTQYF. The CDR3 nucleotides read TGTGCCAGCAAAGCGGGGGCGGCGGGAGATACGCAGTATTTT.

The rearrangement links TRBV7-2 to TRBJ1-5; 7 bases are shared with TRBD1. The CDR3 sequence is 16 residues long. Germline values: CDR1 SGHTA, CDR2 FQGNSA. Losses at the gene ends were 2 bases for V and 3 bases for J; bases not matched to a gene: 7. CDR3 region: CASSLITGVTNQPQHF. Written as DNA, the CDR3 is TGTGCCAGCAGCTTAATAACAGGGGTGACCAATCAGCCCCAGCATTTT. The whole variable domain, remainder taken from reference TRBV7-2 and TRBJ1-5, is GAGVSQSPSNKVTEKGKDVELRCDPISGHTALYWYRQSLGQGLEFLIYFQGNSAPDKSGLPSDRFSAERTGGSVSTLTIQRTQQEDSAVYLCASSLITGVTNQPQHFGDGTRLSIL.

The chain recombines TRBV9 with TRBJ2-3, with 7 bases aligning to TRBD1. The germline V gene has CDR1 SGDLS and CDR2 YYNGEE. Losses at the gene ends were 2 bases for V and 2 bases for J; bases not matched to a gene: 5. The CDR3 spans 15 residues. The CDR3 coding sequence is TGTGCCAGCAGCGTGACGGGGACAGCCACAGATACGCAGTATTTT. Amino acid sequence: CASSVTGTATDTQYF.

The CDR3 sequence: CASSPTGLNAKNIQYF. The CDR3 DNA reads TGTGCCAGCTCACCGACAGGATTGAACGCCAAAAACATTCAGTACTTC. J is TRBJ2-4 and V is TRBV18; weak D call: TRBD1 (6 bases). Germline V gene data show CDR1 as KGHSH and CDR2 as LQKENI. This CDR3 has 16 amino acids. V was trimmed by 3 bases and J by 1 base, leaving 13 bases between them.

This clone was counted only a few times. J is TRBJ2-1 and V is TRBV10-1; D is uncertain. V was cut by 5 bases and J by 4 bases, with 12 bases left in between. Germline values: CDR1 WNHNN, CDR2 SYGVQD (reference sequence). This CDR3 is 14 amino acids long. The CDR3 region has the DNA TGCGCCAGCAGTTCGCATACGCGGTACAATGAGCAGTTCTTC. Protein product: CASSSHTRYNEQFF.

The chain uses TRBV7-9 and TRBJ1-2; 7 nucleotides agree with TRBD1. The CDR3 covers 17 residues. The trim removed 5 bases at V and 2 bases at J, leaving 14 bases unmatched. Germline CDR1 and CDR2: SEHNR and FQNEAQ (reference sequence). The CDR3 DNA sequence: TGTGCCAGCAGCCTAAGACAGGGAGACATACCAAACTATGGCTACACCTTC. It codes for CASSLRQGDIPNYGYTF.

The chain combines TRBV29-1 with TRBJ2-3; 13 bases line up with TRBD2. The CDR3 sequence is 15 residues long. The junction had 6 bases not matched to a gene; V was cut back by 7 bases and J by 2 bases. Germline CDR1 SQVTM, CDR2 ANQGSEA. The CDR3 sequence: CSDQTSGGVTDTQYF. CDR3 in DNA: TGCAGCGACCAAACTAGCGGGGGGGTCACAGATACGCAGTATTTT.

The chain employs TRBV27 and TRBJ2-3; no clear D. Germline V gene lookup returns CDR1 MNHEY and CDR2 SMNVEV (reference sequence). Trimming cost V 4 bases and J 0 bases, with 14 bases left between them. This CDR3 has 16 residues. The CDR3 DNA is TGTGCCAGCAGTTCGTGGGTGGGTGGCAGCACAGATACGCAGTATTTT. It yields the protein CASSSWVGGSTDTQYF.